This T cell receptor beta chain is drawn from a study of T cell responses to AZD1222 COVID-19 vaccine. Whole-study findings and limits: There were mostly white British donors and more females than males, and clonal diversity was possibly underestimated. A reported finding is that nearly half of spike-specific TCRs target unmutated variant regions. Only a handful of AZD1222 recipients, five to seven in all, had baseline seropositivity. Recipients of two AZD1222 doses showed rising Spike-specific TCR breadth and depth.

The V and J ends lost 8 bases and 4 bases respectively, with 7 bases between them. This CDR3 is 11 amino acids long. As for this clone: Its antigen remains unidentified.

Profiling relied on immunoSEQ multiplex PCR, and the TCRdb table lists in-frame clones only, not all of them. The sample has roughly 140,000 clones, roughly 93% seen once. The J gene is TRBJ2-3, the V gene TRBV12-3 or TRBV12-4; D remains ambiguous. The TCR sequence derives from an adult who received the AZD1222 COVID-19 vaccine. This specimen consisted of peripheral blood, obtained 28 days after the second AZD1222 dose. The CDR3 here is CASARPDTQYF. CDR3 in DNA: TGTGCCAGCGCGAGGCCAGATACGCAGTATTTT.